What follows is one T cell receptor (beta chain) and its context. Antigen unknown. V lost 3 bases and J lost 3, with 12 bases in between. The CDR3 spans 15 residues. Germline values: CDR1 SGHAT, CDR2 FQNNGV. This entry is derived from a study of cytomegalovirus exposure and HLA in healthy donors. Across the whole study: Unique TCRs from HLA-typed donors, roughly 89 million of them, were held in an early data release.

Study outcomes and limitations: High specificity and sensitivity for cytomegalovirus status were reported for the classifier. A reported reduction in N-insertions relative to the roughly 700-donor mean was seen in an Asian-associated ancestry cluster in a later analysis. Earlier analysis found most TCR beta V segments productive about 87% or about 30% of the time.

Researchers ran the PCR with 60 Vbeta and 13 Jbeta primers. The method was immunoSEQ multiplex PCR; TCRdb's version includes in-frame clones alone and lacks a portion of them. The sample lists 200,000 to 250,000 clones; roughly 80% were seen once. The sequenced material came from PBMCs. The chain is built from TRBV11-2 and TRBJ1-5, with D unclear. The receptor was derived from a middle-aged woman in good health and CMV-seronegative. The CDR3, as DNA: TGTGCCAGCAGCTTGGGCCCACTGGCCAATCAGCCCCAGCATTTT. This codes for CASSLGPLANQPQHF.